This T cell receptor (beta chain) was obtained from a study of spatial heterogeneity in lung cancer. Study summary: As counted in raw reads, each unique TCR and UMI combination appeared more than ten times on average.

Per the germline V gene, CDR1 is LNHNV and CDR2 is YYDKDF (reference sequence). This CDR3 is built from 14 residues. The time point here: sample taken at primary tumor resection. Whole RNA obtained from tumor, nontumor lung or frozen PBMC underwent sequencing without sorting. This clonotype was detected a few times. At one boundary the junction diverges from the germline segment, which might be a read error. The study tagged each TCR cDNA molecule with a unique molecular identifier. One entry per CDR3 protein results from TCRdb running MiXCR on the 5' RACE reads. The repertoire consists of about 12,000 distinct CDR3 sequences, with 13% to 15% occurring once and the leading ten covering roughly 2.3%.

The TCR sequence derives from a female donor with early-stage non-small cell lung cancer. The V call is TRBV15, the J call TRBJ1-4; a weak D match, TRBD1 (6 bases). Sample: PBMCs, taken at surgery. CDR3 sequence (DNA): TGTGCCACCAGCAGGGCGTCTCTCCTCGGAGGGGGTCGTTTT. Its translation is CATSRASLLGGGRF.